The rows below give T cell receptor beta chains drawn from one sample of a study of blood T cells in healthy people across ages. TCRdb recomputed calls from the 5' RACE reads with MiXCR, one row per CDR3 protein. The sample consists of roughly 1.6 million distinct CDR3 sequences, roughly a third of them appearing once. The sequencing sample was made of blood. Every receptor here comes from a young woman in good health. CDR3s leave out the opening cysteine and the closing phenylalanine or tryptophan. Fields, in order: CDR3 protein, V gene.

CDR3: ASSLRTGGLGSYEQY
V: TRBV7-2

CDR3: ASSLLTGLDYEQY
V: TRBV5-6

CDR3: ASSPGTSGQMPDTQY
V: TRBV5-1

CDR3: ASSVDPLPGQGNEQY
V: TRBV9

CDR3: ASSPNTYT
V: TRBV6-2/TRBV6-3

CDR3: ASSSTANLQETQY
V: TRBV5-1

CDR3: AIRDRTDTQY
V: TRBV10-3

CDR3: ASSQDGTGYEQY
V: TRBV3-1

CDR3: ASSLAGAAQY
V: TRBV7-9

CDR3: ASNEAGTAYEQY
V: TRBV6-1

CDR3: ASSLKAPRGGLPYDYGYT
V: TRBV28